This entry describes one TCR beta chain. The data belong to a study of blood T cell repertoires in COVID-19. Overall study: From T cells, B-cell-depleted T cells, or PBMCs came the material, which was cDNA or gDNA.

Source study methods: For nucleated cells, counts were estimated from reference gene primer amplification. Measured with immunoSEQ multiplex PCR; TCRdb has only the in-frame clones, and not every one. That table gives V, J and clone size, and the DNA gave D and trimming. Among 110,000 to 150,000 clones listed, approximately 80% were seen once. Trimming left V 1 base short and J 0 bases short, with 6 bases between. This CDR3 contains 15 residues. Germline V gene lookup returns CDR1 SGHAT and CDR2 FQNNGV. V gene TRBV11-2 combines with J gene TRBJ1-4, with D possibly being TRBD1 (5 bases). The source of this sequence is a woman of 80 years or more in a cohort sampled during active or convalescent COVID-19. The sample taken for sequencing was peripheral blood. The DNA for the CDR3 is TGTGCCAGCAGCTTAGCGACAGCAACTAATGAAAAACTGTTTTTT. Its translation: CASSLATATNEKLFF. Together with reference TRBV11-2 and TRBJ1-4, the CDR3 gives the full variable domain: EAGVAQSPRYKIIEKRQSVAFWCNPISGHATLYWYQQILGQGPKLLIQFQNNGVVDDSQLPKDRFSAERLKGVDSTLKIQPAKLEDSAVYLCASSLATATNEKLFFGSGTQLSVL.